The 31 T cell receptor beta chains listed next were all sequenced from one sample in a study of blood T cell repertoires in COVID-19. Only in-frame clones appear in the TCRdb table, and some are missing; sequencing was by immunoSEQ multiplex PCR. The sample carries 200,000 to 250,000 clones, roughly 89% recorded once. Material: PBMCs or T cells enriched from blood (not recorded which). The receptors originated from a woman in her 30s with acute COVID-19.

The chain uses TRBV7-2 and TRBJ1-1, with TRBD1 as a possible D gene (5 bases). This CDR3 region has 13 residues. Germline CDR1 reads SGHTA; CDR2 reads FQGNSA. V was pared by 1 base and J by 6 bases, with 9 bases between. The CDR3 DNA reads as TGTGCCAGCAGCTTAGTTGAAGGGGCTGAAGCTTTCTTT. Encoded protein: CASSLVEGAEAFF.

The chain couples TRBV5-4 to TRBJ2-1; D is possibly TRBD1 (6 bases). Germline V gene data show CDR1 as SGHNT and CDR2 as YYREEE (reference sequence). The CDR3 is 12 residues long. The V gene lost 5 bases and the J gene lost 9 bases, with 12 bases spanning the gap. CDR3 DNA: TGTGCCAGCAGTAGGGGGACGGGTGAGCAGTTCTTC. Protein sequence: CASSRGTGEQFF.

The chain's CDR3 is CASSTTGVSYEQYF. DNA of the CDR3: TGCGCCAGCAGCACCACAGGGGTAAGCTACGAGCAGTACTTC. This chain uses TRBV5-1 with TRBJ2-7, with 7 bases matching TRBD1. J was trimmed by 3 bases and V by 4 bases; bases with no gene match: 7. CDR3 length: 14 amino acids. CDR1 is SGHRS, CDR2 YFSETQ, per germline. Using reference TRBV5-1 and TRBJ2-7 for the parts outside the CDR3, the full variable domain is KAGVTQTPRYLIKTRGQQVTLSCSPISGHRSVSWYQQTPGQGLQFLFEYFSETQRNKGNFPGRFSGRQFSNSRSEMNVSTLELGDSALYLCASSTTGVSYEQYFGPGTRLTVT.

This clone occurred once. The V call is TRBV5-4, the J call TRBJ2-5, with D tentatively TRBD1 (7 bases). Germline V lookup: CDR1 SGHNT, CDR2 YYREEE (reference sequence). V was trimmed by 4 bases and J by 3 bases, leaving 10 bases between them. The CDR3 runs 13 residues. This CDR3 is CASSGRGEETQYF. DNA of the CDR3: TGTGCCAGCAGCGGCAGGGGGGAAGAGACCCAGTACTTC.

V usage is TRBV5-4 and J usage is TRBJ2-5; 8 nucleotides align to TRBD1. CDR1 is SGHNT and CDR2 is YYREEE in the germline V gene (reference sequence). The V segment lost 4 bases and the J segment 5 bases; nucleotides outside the gene matches: 10. This CDR3 comprises 15 residues. CDR3 bases: TGTGCCAGCAGCAACCGAAGACAGGGGTTGGAGACCCAGTACTTC. It is translated as CASSNRRQGLETQYF.

This clone was seen only once. CDR3 in amino acids: CASSFSGGKSGELFF. CDR3 bases: TGTGCCAGCAGCTTCTCCGGGGGGAAATCCGGGGAGCTGTTTTTT. This chain uses TRBV7-9 with TRBJ2-2; 7 nucleotides agree with TRBD2. Germline values: CDR1 SEHNR, CDR2 FQNEAQ (reference sequence). This CDR3 contains 15 residues. The trim removed 3 bases at V and 6 bases at J, leaving 7 bases unmatched.

There are a few counts of this clone. This sequence joins TRBV6-5 and TRBJ2-7, with D perhaps matching TRBD2 (6 bases). V lost 6 bases and J 2 bases, leaving 17 bases between the germline ends. CDR3 length equals 15 residues. The germline V gene encodes CDR1 MNHEY and CDR2 SVGAGI. The DNA for the CDR3 is TGTGCCAGCAGACCCGGGACTCATCCTACCTACGAGCAGTACTTC. Protein product: CASRPGTHPTYEQYF.

This chain links TRBV9 with TRBJ2-3; 7 bases map to TRBD1. Trimming took 2 bases from V and 0 from J; bases not matched to a gene: 3. CDR1 is SGDLS, CDR2 YYNGEE, per germline. The CDR3 is made up of 15 amino acids. CDR3 sequence (DNA): TGTGCCAGCAGCGTCGGGACAGCTAGCACAGATACGCAGTATTTT. The encoded protein is CASSVGTASTDTQYF.

The chain uses TRBV10-2 and TRBJ2-3; 7 nucleotides line up with TRBD2. V lost 11 bases, J lost 0 bases, and 5 bases stayed unmatched. The CDR3 totals 13 residues. CDR1 WSHSY and CDR2 SAAADI come from the germline V gene. CDR3 coding DNA: TGCGCCGCTGGGAGGGAGAGCACAGATACGCAGTATTTT. This codes for CAAGRESTDTQYF.

The chain carries TRBV7-9 and TRBJ2-5; D not resolved. CDR3 length equals 13 residues. The V gene's germline CDR1 is SEHNR and CDR2 FQNEAQ (reference sequence). Trimming cost V 1 base and J 4 bases, with 7 bases left between them. CDR3 DNA sequence: TGTGCCAGCAGCTTAGGTCAGGTAGAGACCCAGTACTTC. Translated, it gives CASSLGQVETQYF.

V is TRBV4-1 and J is TRBJ1-5, with D hard to call. CDR3 length equals 15 residues. V was trimmed by 2 bases and J by 2 bases, leaving 10 bases between them. Germline CDR1 MGHRA, CDR2 YSYEKL. CDR3 protein: CASSQRGAGNQPQHF. The CDR3 region has the DNA TGCGCCAGCAGCCAACGGGGAGCCGGCAATCAGCCCCAGCATTTT.

This rearrangement joins TRBV3-1 (or the pseudogene TRBV3-2) to TRBJ1-1, with D uncertain. Germline CDR1 reads LGHDT; CDR2 reads YNNKEL (reference sequence). V lost 6 bases and J lost 7, with 15 bases in between. This CDR3 region has 13 residues. The CDR3 loop is CASSPRSGSEAFF. The CDR3 nucleotides are TGTGCCAGCAGTCCGAGGTCCGGGAGTGAAGCTTTCTTT.

This chain joins TRBV19 and TRBJ1-2; maybe TRBD1 (6 bases). This CDR3 contains 17 residues. Looked up from germline, CDR1 is LNHDA and CDR2 is SQIVND (reference sequence). The V end lost 2 bases, the J end lost 5 bases, and 21 bases lay between the germline ends. This CDR3 is CASSITAGALFLYGYTF. For the CDR3, the DNA is TGTGCCAGTAGTATAACGGCAGGGGCCCTTTTTCTTTATGGCTACACCTTC.

The chain has TRBV3-1 (or the pseudogene TRBV3-2) and TRBJ1-4; TRBD1 might be the D (6 bases). Trimming pared 0 bases from V and 7 bases from J, leaving 18 bases between. Germline lookup yields CDR1 LGHDT and CDR2 YNNKEL (reference sequence). This CDR3 region has 17 residues. The CDR3: CASSQDTGKDGSEKLFF. In DNA form, the CDR3 reads TGTGCCAGCAGCCAAGATACAGGGAAGGATGGGAGTGAAAAACTGTTTTTT.

V gene TRBV15 combines with J gene TRBJ2-3, with D possibly matching TRBD1 (6 bases). Germline assignment: CDR1 LNHNV and CDR2 YYDKDF (reference sequence). V was clipped by 3 bases and J by 7 bases, with 14 bases between them. The CDR3 sequence is 14 residues long. CDR3 in amino acids: CATSSWTGTHTQYF. DNA of the CDR3: TGTGCCACCAGCAGCTGGACGGGGACACATACGCAGTATTTT.

This chain links TRBV5-1 with TRBJ1-6, with TRBD1 matching 9 bases. The germline V gene has CDR1 SGHRS and CDR2 YFSETQ. The CDR3 sequence is 16 residues long. With V trimmed by 0 bases and J by 9 bases, 7 bases remained unmatched. The CDR3 protein is CASSLGGQGIGSPLHF. The CDR3 nucleotides are TGCGCCAGCAGCTTGGGGGGACAGGGAATTGGTTCACCCCTCCACTTT.

This sequence joins TRBV30 and TRBJ1-5; D uncertain. CDR3 length: 13 residues. V was pared by 3 bases and J by 2 bases, with 8 bases between. Germline V gene lookup returns CDR1 GTSNPN and CDR2 SVGIG (reference sequence). In DNA form, the CDR3 reads TGTGCCTGGAGCGCTACGGGCAATCAGCCCCAGCATTTT. Protein sequence: CAWSATGNQPQHF.

The chain joins TRBV10-3 to TRBJ1-4; D uncertain. Germline-derived CDR1 and CDR2 are ENHRY and SYGVKD. The CDR3 sequence is 14 residues long. V was pared by 6 bases and J by 4 bases, with 12 bases between. CDR3 sequence (DNA): TGTGCCATCAGCCCCTCCGTAGATAATGAAAAACTGTTTTTT. Protein product: CAISPSVDNEKLFF.

This chain joins TRBV3-1 (or the pseudogene TRBV3-2) and TRBJ2-3, with 9 bases lining up with TRBD2. The length of the CDR3 is 15 residues. Germline V gene data show CDR1 as LGHDT and CDR2 as YNNKEL (reference sequence). With V trimmed by 5 bases and J by 1 base, 4 bases remained unmatched. The CDR3 sequence: CASSRLAERTDTQYF. DNA for the CDR3: TGTGCCAGCAGCAGACTAGCGGAGCGCACAGATACGCAGTATTTT.

The genes are TRBV11-3 and TRBJ2-5; the D gene is possibly TRBD2 (6 bases). The germline V gene has CDR1 SGHNT and CDR2 YENEEA. This CDR3 region has 14 residues. Trimming removed 1 base at V and 2 bases at J, with 8 bases between. The CDR3 is CASSLGAGQETQYF. Here the CDR3 DNA reads TGTGCCAGCAGCTTAGGGGCGGGACAAGAGACCCAGTACTTC.

In this sample, this clone turned up a few times. The CDR3 sequence is CASSQEGGGGYGYTF. The CDR3 nucleotides read TGTGCCAGCAGCCAAGAGGGCGGGGGTGGCTATGGCTACACCTTC. V usage is TRBV3-1 (or the pseudogene TRBV3-2) and J usage is TRBJ1-2, with D possibly TRBD1 on 5 matching bases. V was cut by 0 bases and J by 4 bases, with 12 bases left in between. Germline V CDR1 and CDR2: LGHDT, YNNKEL (reference sequence). The CDR3 runs to 15 residues.

The chain couples TRBV5-1 to TRBJ2-1, with D possibly TRBD2 on 6 matching bases. Per germline, CDR1 SGHRS and CDR2 YFSETQ. The V gene lost 4 bases and the J gene lost 8 bases, with 7 bases spanning the gap. CDR3 size: 11 residues. The chain's CDR3 is CASSRRDEQFF. The CDR3 bases are TGCGCCAGCAGCAGGAGGGATGAGCAGTTCTTC.

The CDR3 sequence: CASSQQLSARHTEAFF. CDR3 nucleotide sequence: TGTGCCAGCTCACAACAACTATCCGCCCGGCACACTGAAGCTTTCTTT. The rearrangement uses TRBV18 and TRBJ1-1; D ambiguous. V dropped 4 bases and J dropped 3 bases, with 18 bases sitting between them. CDR1 is KGHSH, CDR2 LQKENI, per germline. This CDR3 comprises 16 residues.

The chain is built from TRBV27 and TRBJ2-7; D might be TRBD2 (7 bases). Between the trimmed V and J ends, which lost 0 bases and 2 bases, there was a span of 17 bases. Germline CDR1 is MNHEY and CDR2 is SMNVEV (reference sequence). This CDR3 is built from 17 residues. CDR3 in DNA: TGTGCCAGCAGTTTATCAGGGGAGGGGGGAGAGGCCTACGAGCAGTACTTC. This sequence encodes CASSLSGEGGEAYEQYF.

The V gene is TRBV19, the J gene TRBJ2-1, with D unresolved. V was clipped by 5 bases and J by 0 bases, with 8 bases between them. The CDR3 extends over 14 amino acids. Germline V lookup: CDR1 LNHDA, CDR2 SQIVND (reference sequence). This CDR3 reads CASSLFSSYNEQFF. DNA for the CDR3: TGTGCCAGTAGTCTGTTTAGCTCCTACAATGAGCAGTTCTTC.

The rearrangement joins TRBV12-5 to TRBJ2-2; TRBD1 matches at 7 bases. The CDR3 covers 17 residues. V shed 2 bases, J shed 1 base, and the junction held 7 bases outside the gene matches. The germline CDR1 and CDR2 sequences are LGHNT and FRNRAP. CDR3 in amino acids: CASGLNPGTENTGELFF. CDR3 sequence (DNA): TGTGCTAGTGGTTTGAACCCCGGGACAGAGAACACCGGGGAGCTGTTTTTT.

The genes are TRBV6-5 and TRBJ2-2; TRBD1 matches 9 bases. The CDR3 covers 14 residues. CDR1 is MNHEY, CDR2 SVGAGI, per germline. Unmatched junction bases numbered 2, after V lost 8 bases and J lost 1 base. The CDR3: CASRQGVNTGELFF. In DNA, the CDR3 is TGTGCCAGCCGACAGGGGGTGAACACCGGGGAGCTGTTTTTT.

V is TRBV7-2 and J is TRBJ2-7, with 7 bases that match TRBD1. The CDR3 is 16 amino acids. The junction had 11 bases not matched to a gene; V was cut back by 4 bases and J by 2 bases. Germline V gene data show CDR1 as SGHTA and CDR2 as FQGNSA. The CDR3 DNA sequence: TGTGCCAGCAGCTATCCCCCAGGGGGACAGCCCTACGAGCAGTACTTC. This codes for CASSYPPGGQPYEQYF.

This sequence joins TRBV2 and TRBJ1-3; D uncertain. This CDR3 is 15 amino acids long. V was shortened by 0 bases and J by 4 bases, with 10 bases between the two germline ends. CDR1 and CDR2 from the germline V gene are SNHLY and FYNNEI. The CDR3 here is CASSEARNHGNTIYF. The CDR3 coding sequence is TGTGCCAGCAGTGAAGCGCGGAACCACGGAAACACCATATATTTT.

This clone came up a few times. The J gene is TRBJ1-2, the V gene TRBV5-1, with TRBD1 matching 7 bases. Germline CDR1 SGHRS, CDR2 YFSETQ. The CDR3 runs 13 residues. V was pared by 7 bases and J by 4 bases, with 7 bases of the junction left unmatched. CDR3 coding DNA: TGCGCCAGCGGCAGGGGGATTGCCTATGGCTACACCTTC. Protein product: CASGRGIAYGYTF.

This chain connects TRBV5-1 to TRBJ2-2, with D possibly matching TRBD1 (7 bases). Germline V lookup: CDR1 SGHRS, CDR2 YFSETQ. CDR3 length equals 15 residues. V gave up 0 bases and J gave up 4 bases, with 10 bases separating them. The CDR3 nucleotides read TGCGCCAGCAGCTTGGGACAGGGAGGCACCGGGGAGCTGTTTTTT. This translates into CASSLGQGGTGELFF.